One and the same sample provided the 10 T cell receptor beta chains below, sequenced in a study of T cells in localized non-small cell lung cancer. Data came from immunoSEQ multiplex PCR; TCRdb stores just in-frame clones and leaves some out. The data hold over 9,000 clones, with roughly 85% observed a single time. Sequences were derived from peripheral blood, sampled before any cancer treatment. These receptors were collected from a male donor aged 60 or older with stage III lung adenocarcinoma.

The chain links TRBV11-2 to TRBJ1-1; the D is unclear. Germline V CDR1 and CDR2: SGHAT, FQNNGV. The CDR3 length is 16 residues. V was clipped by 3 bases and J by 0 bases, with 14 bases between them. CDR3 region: CASSLGLRALNTEAFF. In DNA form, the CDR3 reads TGTGCCAGCAGCTTGGGGTTGCGAGCCCTGAACACTGAAGCTTTCTTT.

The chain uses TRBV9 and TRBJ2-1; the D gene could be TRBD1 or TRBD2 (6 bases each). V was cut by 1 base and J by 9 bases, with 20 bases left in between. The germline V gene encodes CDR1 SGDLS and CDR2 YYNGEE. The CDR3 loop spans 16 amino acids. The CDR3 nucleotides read TGTGCCAGCAGCGTATACCTTTCGGCCGGGGGCGGTGAGCAGTTCTTC. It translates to CASSVYLSAGGGEQFF.

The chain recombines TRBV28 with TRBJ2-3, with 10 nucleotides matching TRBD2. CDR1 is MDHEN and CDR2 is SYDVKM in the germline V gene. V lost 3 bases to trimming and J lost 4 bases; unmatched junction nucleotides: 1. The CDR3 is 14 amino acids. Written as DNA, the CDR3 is TGTGCCAGCAGTTTCAGCGGGGGGGCAGATACGCAGTATTTT. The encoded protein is CASSFSGGADTQYF. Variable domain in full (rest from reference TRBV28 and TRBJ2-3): DVKVTQSSRYLVKRTGEKVFLECVQDMDHENMFWYRQDPGLGLRLIYFSYDVKMKEKGDIPEGYSVSREKKERFSLILESASTNQTSMYLCASSFSGGADTQYFGPGTRLTVL.

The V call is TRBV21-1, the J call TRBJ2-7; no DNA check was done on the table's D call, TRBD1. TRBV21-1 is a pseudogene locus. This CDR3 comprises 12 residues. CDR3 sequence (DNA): TGTGCCAGCAGACACCTCTCACAGGAAAAGTACTTC. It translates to CASRHLSQEKYF.

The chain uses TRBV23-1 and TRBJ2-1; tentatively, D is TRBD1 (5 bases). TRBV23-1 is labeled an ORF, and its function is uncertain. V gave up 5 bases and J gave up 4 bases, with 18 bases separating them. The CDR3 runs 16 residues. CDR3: CASSGADRNPYNEQFF. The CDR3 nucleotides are TGCGCCAGCAGTGGAGCCGACAGAAACCCTTACAATGAGCAGTTCTTC.

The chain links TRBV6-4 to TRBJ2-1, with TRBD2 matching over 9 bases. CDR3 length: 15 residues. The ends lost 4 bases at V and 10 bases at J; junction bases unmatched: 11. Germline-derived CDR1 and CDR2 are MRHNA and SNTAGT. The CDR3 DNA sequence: TGTGCCAGCAGTGGAATAGCGGGAGAGGGCGGAGAGCAGTTCTTC. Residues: CASSGIAGEGGEQFF.

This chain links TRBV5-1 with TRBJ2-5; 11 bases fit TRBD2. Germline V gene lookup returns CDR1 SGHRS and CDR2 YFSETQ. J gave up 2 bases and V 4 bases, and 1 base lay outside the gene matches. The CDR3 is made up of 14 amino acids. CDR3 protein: CASSPSGGQETQYF. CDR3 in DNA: TGCGCCAGCAGCCCTAGCGGGGGGCAAGAGACCCAGTACTTC.

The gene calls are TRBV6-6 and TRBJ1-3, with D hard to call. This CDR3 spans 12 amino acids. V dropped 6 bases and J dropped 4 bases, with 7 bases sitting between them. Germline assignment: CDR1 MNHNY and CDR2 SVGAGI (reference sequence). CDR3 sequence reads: CASRDQGNTIYF. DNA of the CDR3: TGTGCCAGCAGAGATCAGGGAAACACCATATATTTT.

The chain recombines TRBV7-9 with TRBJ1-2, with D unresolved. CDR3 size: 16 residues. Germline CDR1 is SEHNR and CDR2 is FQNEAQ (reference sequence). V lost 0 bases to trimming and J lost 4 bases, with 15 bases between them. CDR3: CASSLAIGQTTYGYTF. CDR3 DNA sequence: TGTGCCAGCAGCTTAGCGATAGGGCAGACAACCTATGGCTACACCTTC.

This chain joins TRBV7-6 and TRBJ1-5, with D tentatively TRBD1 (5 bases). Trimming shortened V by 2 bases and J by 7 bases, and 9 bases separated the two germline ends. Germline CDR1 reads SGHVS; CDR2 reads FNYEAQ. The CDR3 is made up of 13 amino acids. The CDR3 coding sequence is TGTGCCAGCAGCTTATGGGAGGGGCAGCCCCAGCATTTT. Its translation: CASSLWEGQPQHF.